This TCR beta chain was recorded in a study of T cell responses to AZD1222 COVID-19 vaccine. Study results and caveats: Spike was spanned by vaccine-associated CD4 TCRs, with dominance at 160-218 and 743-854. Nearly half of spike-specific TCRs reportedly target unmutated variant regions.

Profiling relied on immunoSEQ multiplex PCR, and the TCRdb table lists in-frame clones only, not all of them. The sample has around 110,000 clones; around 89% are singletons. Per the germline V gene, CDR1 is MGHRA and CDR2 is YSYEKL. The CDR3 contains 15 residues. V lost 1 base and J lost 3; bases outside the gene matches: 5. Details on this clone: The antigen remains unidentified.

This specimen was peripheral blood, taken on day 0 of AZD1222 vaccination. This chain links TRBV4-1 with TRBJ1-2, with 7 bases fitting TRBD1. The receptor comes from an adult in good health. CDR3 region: CASSQGFQGDYGYTF. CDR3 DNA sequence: TGCGCCAGCAGCCAAGGTTTTCAGGGGGACTATGGCTACACCTTC.